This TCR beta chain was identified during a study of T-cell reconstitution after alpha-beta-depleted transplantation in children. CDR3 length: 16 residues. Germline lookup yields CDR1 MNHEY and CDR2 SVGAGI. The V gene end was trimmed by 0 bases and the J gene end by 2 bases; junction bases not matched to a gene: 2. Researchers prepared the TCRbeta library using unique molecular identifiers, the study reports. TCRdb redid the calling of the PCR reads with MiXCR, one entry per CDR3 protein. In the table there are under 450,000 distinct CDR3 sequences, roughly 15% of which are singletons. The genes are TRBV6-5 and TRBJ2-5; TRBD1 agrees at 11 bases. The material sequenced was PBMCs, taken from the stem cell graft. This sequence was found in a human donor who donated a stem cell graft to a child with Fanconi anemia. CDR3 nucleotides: TGTGCCAGCAGTTACTCGAGGGACAGGGGGCAAGAGACCCAGTACTTC. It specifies CASSYSRDRGQETQYF.